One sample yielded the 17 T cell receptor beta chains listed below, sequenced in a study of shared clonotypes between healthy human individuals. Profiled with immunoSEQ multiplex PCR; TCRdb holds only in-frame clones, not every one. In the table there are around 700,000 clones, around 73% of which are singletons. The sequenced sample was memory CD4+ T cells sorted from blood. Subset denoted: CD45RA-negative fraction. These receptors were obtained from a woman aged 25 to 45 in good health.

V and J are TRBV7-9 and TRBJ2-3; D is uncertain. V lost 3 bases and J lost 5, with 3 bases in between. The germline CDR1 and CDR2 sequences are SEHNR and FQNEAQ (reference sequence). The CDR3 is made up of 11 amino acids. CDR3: CASSLKDTQYF. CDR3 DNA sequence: TGTGCCAGCAGCTTGAAAGATACGCAGTATTTT.

The CDR3, as DNA: TGTGCCAGCAGGGGACAGTTTATCAGCAATCAGCCCCAGCATTTT. Protein: CASRGQFISNQPQHF. This chain uses TRBV6-1 with TRBJ1-5; TRBD1 matches at 7 bases. Germline V CDR1 and CDR2: MNHNS, SASEGT. The V segment lost 6 bases and the J segment 1 base; nucleotides outside the gene matches: 6. This CDR3 contains 15 residues.

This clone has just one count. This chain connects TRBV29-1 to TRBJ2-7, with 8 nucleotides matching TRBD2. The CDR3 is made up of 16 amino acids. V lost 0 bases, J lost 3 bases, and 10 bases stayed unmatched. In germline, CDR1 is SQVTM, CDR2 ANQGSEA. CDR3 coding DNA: TGCAGCGTTGAAGATCGGGGTAGCGGGAAGAACTACGAGCAGTACTTC. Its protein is CSVEDRGSGKNYEQYF.

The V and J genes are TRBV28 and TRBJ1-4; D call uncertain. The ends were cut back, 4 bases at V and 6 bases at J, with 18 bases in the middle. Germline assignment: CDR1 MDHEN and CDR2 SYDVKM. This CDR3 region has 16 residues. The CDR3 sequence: CASSSRSAGDYEKLFF. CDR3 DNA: TGTGCCAGCAGTTCCCGCTCCGCGGGAGACTATGAAAAACTGTTTTTT.

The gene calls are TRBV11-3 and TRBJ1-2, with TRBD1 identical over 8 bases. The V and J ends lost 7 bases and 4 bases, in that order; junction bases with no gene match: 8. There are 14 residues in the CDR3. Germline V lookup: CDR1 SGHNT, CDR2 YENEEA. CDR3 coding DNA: TGTGCCAGCATCTATCAGGGGGCTAGCTATGGCTACACCTTC. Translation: CASIYQGASYGYTF.

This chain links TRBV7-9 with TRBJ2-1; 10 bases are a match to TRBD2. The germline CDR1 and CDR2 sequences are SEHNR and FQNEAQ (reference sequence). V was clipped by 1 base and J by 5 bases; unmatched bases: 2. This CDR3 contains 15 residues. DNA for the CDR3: TGTGCCAGCAGCTTAGGAGCGGGAGGGAACAATGAGCAGTTCTTC. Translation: CASSLGAGGNNEQFF.

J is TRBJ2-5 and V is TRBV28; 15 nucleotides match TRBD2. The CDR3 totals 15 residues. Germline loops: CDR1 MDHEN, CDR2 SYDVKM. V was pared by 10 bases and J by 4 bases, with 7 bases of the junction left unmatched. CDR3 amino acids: CATGLAGGPGETQYF. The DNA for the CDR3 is TGTGCCACCGGACTAGCGGGAGGGCCAGGAGAGACCCAGTACTTC.

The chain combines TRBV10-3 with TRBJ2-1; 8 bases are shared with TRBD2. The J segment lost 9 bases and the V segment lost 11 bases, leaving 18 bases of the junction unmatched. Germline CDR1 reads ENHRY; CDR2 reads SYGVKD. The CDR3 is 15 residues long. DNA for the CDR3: TGTGCCGCAACCACCGGGACTAGGACATATGGTGAGCAGTTCTTC. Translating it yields CAATTGTRTYGEQFF.

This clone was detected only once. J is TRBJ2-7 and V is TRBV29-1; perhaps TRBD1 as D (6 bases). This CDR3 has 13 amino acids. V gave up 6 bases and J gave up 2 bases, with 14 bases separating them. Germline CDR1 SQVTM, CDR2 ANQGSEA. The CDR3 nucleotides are TGCAGCGTGGCCGACAGGACCCCCTACGAGCAGTACTTC. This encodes CSVADRTPYEQYF.

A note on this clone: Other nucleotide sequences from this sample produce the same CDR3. Written as DNA, the CDR3 is TGCAGTGCTAGGGACAATGGCTACACCTTC. This encodes CSARDNGYTF. The chain combines TRBV20-1 with TRBJ1-2; TRBD1 is a possible D gene (5 bases). Between the trimmed V and J ends, which lost 3 bases and 6 bases, there was a span of 5 bases. The CDR3 covers 10 residues. Germline CDR1 reads DFQATT; CDR2 reads SNEGSKA (reference sequence).

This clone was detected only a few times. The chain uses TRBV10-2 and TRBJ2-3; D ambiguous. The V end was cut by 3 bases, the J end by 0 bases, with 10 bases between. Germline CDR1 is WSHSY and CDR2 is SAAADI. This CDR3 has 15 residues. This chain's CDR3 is CASSETQASTDTQYF. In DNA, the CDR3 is TGCGCCAGCAGTGAAACCCAGGCGAGCACAGATACGCAGTATTTT.

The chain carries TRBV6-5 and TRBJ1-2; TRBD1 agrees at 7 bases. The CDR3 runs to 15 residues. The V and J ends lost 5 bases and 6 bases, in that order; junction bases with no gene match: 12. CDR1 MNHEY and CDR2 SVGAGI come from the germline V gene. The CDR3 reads CASSPTLTGDHGYTF. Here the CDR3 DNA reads TGTGCCAGCAGTCCGACCCTAACAGGGGACCATGGCTACACCTTC.

The chain's CDR3 is CASRREISSGNTIYF. The CDR3 DNA reads TGTGCCAGCAGACGGGAAATTTCCTCTGGAAACACCATATATTTT. This chain connects TRBV2 to TRBJ1-3; D is ambiguous. Trimming cost V 6 bases and J 0 bases, with 12 bases left between them. Germline V gene sequence: CDR1 SNHLY, CDR2 FYNNEI. The CDR3 is made up of 15 amino acids.

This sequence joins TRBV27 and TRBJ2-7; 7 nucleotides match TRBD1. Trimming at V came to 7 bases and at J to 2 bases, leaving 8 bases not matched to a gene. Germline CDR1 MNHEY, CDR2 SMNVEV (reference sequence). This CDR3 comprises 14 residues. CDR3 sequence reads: CASTGTEVPYEQYF. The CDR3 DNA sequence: TGTGCCAGCACCGGGACAGAGGTCCCCTACGAGCAGTACTTC.

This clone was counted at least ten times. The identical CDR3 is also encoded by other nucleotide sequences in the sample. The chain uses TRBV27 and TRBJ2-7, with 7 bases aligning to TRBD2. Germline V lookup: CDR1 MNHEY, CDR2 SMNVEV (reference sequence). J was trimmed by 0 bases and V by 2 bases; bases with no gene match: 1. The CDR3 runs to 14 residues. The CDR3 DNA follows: TGTGCCAGCAGTTTAGGCGGGAGCTCCTACGAGCAGTACTTC. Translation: CASSLGGSSYEQYF.

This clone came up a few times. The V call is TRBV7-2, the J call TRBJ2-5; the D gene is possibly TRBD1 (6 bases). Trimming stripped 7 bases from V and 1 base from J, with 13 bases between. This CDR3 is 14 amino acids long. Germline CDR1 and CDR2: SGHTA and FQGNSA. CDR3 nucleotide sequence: TGTGCCAGCACCGTAAAGGGGGTCCAAGAGACCCAGTACTTC. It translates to CASTVKGVQETQYF.

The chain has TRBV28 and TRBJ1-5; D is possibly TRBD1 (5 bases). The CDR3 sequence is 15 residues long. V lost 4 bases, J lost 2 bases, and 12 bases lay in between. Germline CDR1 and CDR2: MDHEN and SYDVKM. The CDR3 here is CASSYGGSRNQPQHF. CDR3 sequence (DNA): TGTGCCAGCAGTTATGGGGGGAGCCGCAATCAGCCCCAGCATTTT.